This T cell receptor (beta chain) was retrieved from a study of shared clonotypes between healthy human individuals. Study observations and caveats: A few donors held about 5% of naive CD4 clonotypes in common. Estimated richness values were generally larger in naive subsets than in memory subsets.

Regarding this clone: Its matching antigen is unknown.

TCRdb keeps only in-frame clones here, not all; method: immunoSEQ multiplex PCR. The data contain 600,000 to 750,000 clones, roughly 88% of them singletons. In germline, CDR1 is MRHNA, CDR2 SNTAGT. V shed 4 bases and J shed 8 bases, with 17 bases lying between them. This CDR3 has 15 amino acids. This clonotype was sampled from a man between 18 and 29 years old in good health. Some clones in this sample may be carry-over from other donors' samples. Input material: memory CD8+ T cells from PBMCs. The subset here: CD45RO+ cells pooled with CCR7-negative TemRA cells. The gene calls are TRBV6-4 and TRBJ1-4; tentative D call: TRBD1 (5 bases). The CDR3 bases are TGTGCCAGCAGTGTTGGGAGCAGGGAGGAAGAAAAACTGTTTTTT. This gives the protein CASSVGSREEEKLFF.